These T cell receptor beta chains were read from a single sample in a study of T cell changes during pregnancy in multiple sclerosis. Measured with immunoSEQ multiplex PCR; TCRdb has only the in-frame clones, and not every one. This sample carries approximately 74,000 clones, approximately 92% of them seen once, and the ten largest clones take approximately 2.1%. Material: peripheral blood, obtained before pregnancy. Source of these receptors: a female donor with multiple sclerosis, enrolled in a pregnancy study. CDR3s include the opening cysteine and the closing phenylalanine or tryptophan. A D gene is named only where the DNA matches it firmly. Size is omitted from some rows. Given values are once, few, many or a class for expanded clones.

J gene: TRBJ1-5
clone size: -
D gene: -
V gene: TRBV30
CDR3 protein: CAWSQGHNQPQHF
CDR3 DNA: TGTGCCTGGAGTCAGGGCCACAATCAGCCCCAGCATTTT

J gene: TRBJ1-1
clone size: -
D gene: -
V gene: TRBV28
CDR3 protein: CASTQNTEAFF
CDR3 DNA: TGTGCCAGCACCCAGAACACTGAAGCTTTCTTT

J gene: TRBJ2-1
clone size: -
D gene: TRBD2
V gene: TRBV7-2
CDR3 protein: CASSPGLDNNEQFF
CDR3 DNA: TGTGCCAGCAGCCCCGGACTAGACAACAATGAGCAGTTCTTC

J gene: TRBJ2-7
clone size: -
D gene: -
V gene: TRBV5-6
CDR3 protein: CASSLDSGGIYEQYF
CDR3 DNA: TGTGCCAGCAGCTTGGACAGTGGTGGAATCTACGAGCAGTACTTC

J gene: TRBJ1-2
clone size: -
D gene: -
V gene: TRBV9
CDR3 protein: CASSVGTGLSYGYTF
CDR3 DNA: TGTGCCAGCAGCGTAGGGACTGGATTGAGCTATGGCTACACCTTC

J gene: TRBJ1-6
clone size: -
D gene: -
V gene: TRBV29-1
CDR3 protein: CSVADSVNSPLHF
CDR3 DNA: TGCAGCGTTGCAGATTCCGTTAATTCACCCCTCCACTTT

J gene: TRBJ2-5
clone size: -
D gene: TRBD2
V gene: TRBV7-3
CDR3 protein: CASSLSGSGETQYF
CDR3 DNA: TGTGCCAGCAGCCTTAGCGGGAGCGGGGAGACCCAGTACTTC

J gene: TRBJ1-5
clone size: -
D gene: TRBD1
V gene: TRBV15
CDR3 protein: CATSIPGTGRGSIIDQPQHF
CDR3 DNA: TGTGCCACCAGCATCCCCGGGACAGGGCGGGGTTCGATAATTGATCAGCCCCAGCATTTT

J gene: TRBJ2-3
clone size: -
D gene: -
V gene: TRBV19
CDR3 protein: CASSIWTVFSTDTQYF
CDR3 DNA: TGTGCCAGTAGTATATGGACAGTTTTTAGCACAGATACGCAGTATTTT

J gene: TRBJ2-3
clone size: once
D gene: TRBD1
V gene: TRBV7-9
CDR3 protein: CASRSTGTGGADTQYF
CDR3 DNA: TGTGCCAGCAGGTCGACCGGGACAGGTGGCGCAGATACGCAGTATTTT

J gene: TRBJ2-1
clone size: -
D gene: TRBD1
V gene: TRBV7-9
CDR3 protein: CASSLKTGGGEQFF
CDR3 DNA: TGTGCCAGCAGCTTGAAGACAGGGGGCGGGGAGCAGTTCTTC

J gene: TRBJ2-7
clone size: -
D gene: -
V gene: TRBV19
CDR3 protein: CASSPRIGEYEQYF
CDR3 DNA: TGTGCCAGTAGTCCGCGGATAGGCGAGTACGAGCAGTACTTC

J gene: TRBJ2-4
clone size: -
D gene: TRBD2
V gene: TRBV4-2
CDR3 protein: CASSQRGAGGAKNIQYF
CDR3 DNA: TGTGCCAGCAGCCAACGTGGGGCGGGAGGGGCCAAAAACATTCAGTACTTC

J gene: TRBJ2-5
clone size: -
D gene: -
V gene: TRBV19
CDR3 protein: CASSIDPAGETQYF
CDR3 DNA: TGTGCCAGTAGTATAGACCCCGCCGGGGAGACCCAGTACTTC

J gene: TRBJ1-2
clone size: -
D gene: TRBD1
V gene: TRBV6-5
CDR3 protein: CASSEQGGGYTF
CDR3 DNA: TGTGCCAGCAGTGAACAGGGGGGTGGCTACACCTTC

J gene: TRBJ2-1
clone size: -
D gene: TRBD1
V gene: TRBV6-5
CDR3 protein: CASSFQGTENEQFF
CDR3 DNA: TGTGCCAGCAGTTTCCAAGGGACAGAGAATGAGCAGTTCTTC

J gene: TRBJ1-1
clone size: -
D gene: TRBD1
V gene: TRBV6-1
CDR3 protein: CASSELMTGVRRNPEAFF
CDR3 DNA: TGTGCCAGCAGTGAATTAATGACAGGGGTGCGTAGAAATCCTGAAGCTTTCTTT

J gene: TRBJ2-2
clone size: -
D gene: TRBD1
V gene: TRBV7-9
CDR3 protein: CASSPTGRPGELFF
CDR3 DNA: TGTGCCAGCAGCCCGACAGGGCGCCCCGGGGAGCTGTTTTTT

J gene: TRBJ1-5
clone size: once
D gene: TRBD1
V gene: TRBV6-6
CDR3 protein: CASSVVTGGNQPQHF
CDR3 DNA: TGTGCCAGCAGTGTAGTCACAGGGGGCAATCAGCCCCAGCATTTT

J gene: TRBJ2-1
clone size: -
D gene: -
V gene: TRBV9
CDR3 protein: CASSVDRRHNEQFF
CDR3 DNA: TGTGCCAGCAGCGTAGACAGGAGACACAATGAGCAGTTCTTC

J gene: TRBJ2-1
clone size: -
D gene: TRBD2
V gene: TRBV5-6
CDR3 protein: CASSLGLADNNEQFF
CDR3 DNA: TGTGCCAGCAGCTTGGGACTAGCGGACAACAATGAGCAGTTCTTC

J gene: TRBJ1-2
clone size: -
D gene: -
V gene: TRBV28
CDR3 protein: CASRDTGIGYTF
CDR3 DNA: TGTGCCAGCCGGGACACGGGAATAGGCTACACCTTC

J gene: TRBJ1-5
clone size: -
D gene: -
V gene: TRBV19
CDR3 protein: CASSWTASRNSNQPQHF
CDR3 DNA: TGTGCCAGCTCCTGGACAGCTTCACGGAATAGCAATCAGCCCCAGCATTTT

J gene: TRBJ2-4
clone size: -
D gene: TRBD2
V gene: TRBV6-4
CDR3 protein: CASSDSHAGHGAPTSGRNIQYF
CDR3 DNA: TGTGCCAGCAGTGACTCCCACGCCGGCCATGGAGCGCCGACTAGCGGGAGGAACATTCAGTACTTC

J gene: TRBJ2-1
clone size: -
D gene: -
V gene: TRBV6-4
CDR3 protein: CASSDSQGPYNEQFF
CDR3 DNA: TGTGCCAGCAGTGACTCCCAGGGGCCCTACAATGAGCAGTTCTTC

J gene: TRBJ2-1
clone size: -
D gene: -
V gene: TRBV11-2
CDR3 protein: CASSLVEWGAMNEQFF
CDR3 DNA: TGTGCCAGCAGCTTAGTGGAATGGGGCGCGATGAATGAGCAGTTCTTC

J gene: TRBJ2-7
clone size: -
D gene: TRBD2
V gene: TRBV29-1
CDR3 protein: CSARGGSGHEQYF
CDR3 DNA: TGCAGCGCGCGGGGCGGGAGTGGCCACGAGCAGTACTTC

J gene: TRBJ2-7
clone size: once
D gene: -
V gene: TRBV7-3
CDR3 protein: CASSLILTLDGEQYF
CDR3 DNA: TGTGCCAGCAGCTTAATTCTGACTCTAGATGGCGAGCAGTACTTC

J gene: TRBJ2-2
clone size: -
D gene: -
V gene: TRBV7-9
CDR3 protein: CASSPAGGISGELFF
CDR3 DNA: TGTGCCAGCAGCCCAGCCGGCGGTATATCCGGGGAGCTGTTTTTT

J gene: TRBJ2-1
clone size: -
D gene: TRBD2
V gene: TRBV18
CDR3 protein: CASSPTLAGGRRNEQFF
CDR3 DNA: TGTGCCAGCTCACCTACTTTAGCGGGAGGACGTCGGAATGAGCAGTTCTTC

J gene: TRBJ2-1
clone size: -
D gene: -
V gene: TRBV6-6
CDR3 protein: CASGTQGRGNEQFF
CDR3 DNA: TGTGCCAGCGGTACCCAGGGTAGGGGCAATGAGCAGTTCTTC

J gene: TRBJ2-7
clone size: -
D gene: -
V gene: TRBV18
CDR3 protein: CASSPLKGGTPYEQYF
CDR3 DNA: TGTGCCAGCTCACCACTAAAGGGAGGAACCCCTTACGAGCAGTACTTC

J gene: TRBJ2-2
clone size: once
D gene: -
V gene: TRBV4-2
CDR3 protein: CASSQAGTGELFF
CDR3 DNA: TGTGCCAGCAGCCAAGCAGGCACCGGGGAGCTGTTTTTT

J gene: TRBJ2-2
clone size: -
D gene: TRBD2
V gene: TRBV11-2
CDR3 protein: CASSLVLAGGGSPGELFF
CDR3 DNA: TGTGCCAGCAGCTTAGTTCTAGCGGGAGGAGGTTCCCCCGGGGAGCTGTTTTTT

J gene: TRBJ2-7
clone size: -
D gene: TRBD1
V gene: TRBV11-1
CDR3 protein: CASSPNRGSLYEQYF
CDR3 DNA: TGTGCCAGCAGCCCTAACAGGGGAAGTCTCTACGAGCAGTACTTC

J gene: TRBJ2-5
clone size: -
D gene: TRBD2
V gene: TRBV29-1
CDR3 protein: CSVEGGRDIQYQETQYF
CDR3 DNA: TGCAGCGTTGAGGGCGGGAGGGACATTCAGTACCAAGAGACCCAGTACTTC

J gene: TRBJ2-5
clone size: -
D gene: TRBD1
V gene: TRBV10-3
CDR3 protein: CAISDFHRGQMYQETQYF
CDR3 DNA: TGTGCCATCAGTGATTTTCACAGGGGCCAGATGTACCAAGAGACCCAGTACTTC

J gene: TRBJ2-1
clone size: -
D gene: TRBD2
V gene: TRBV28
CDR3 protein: CASSSGGLAGVEQFF
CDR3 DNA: TGTGCCAGCAGTTCAGGTGGACTAGCGGGAGTTGAGCAGTTCTTC

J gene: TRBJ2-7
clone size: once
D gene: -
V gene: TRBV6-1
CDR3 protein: CASSGQGSGFYEQYF
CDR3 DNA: TGTGCCAGCAGTGGTCAGGGGAGTGGATTCTACGAGCAGTACTTC

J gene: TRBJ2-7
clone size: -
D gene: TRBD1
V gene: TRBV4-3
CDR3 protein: CASSQHGQGRYEQYF
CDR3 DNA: TGCGCCAGCAGCCAACATGGACAGGGGCGCTACGAGCAGTACTTC

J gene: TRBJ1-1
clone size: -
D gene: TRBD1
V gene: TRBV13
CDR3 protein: CASSLRQGGMNTEAFF
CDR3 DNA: TGTGCCAGCAGCTTACGACAGGGGGGCATGAACACTGAAGCTTTCTTT

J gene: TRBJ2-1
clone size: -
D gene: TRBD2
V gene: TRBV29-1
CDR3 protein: CSVEPQTSLSYNEQFF
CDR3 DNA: TGCAGCGTTGAACCCCAGACTAGCCTCTCCTACAATGAGCAGTTCTTC